A selection of T cell receptor beta chains follows, all from one sample in a study of shared clonotypes between healthy human individuals. The protocol was immunoSEQ multiplex PCR, while the TCRdb copy is restricted to in-frame clones and leaves out a portion. The sample lists approximately 1.9 million clones, approximately 92% occurring once. Material for sequencing was naive CD8+ T cells from PBMCs. These receptor sequences come from a man aged 18-30 years in good health. Some clones in this sample may be carry-over from other donors' samples. Both conserved end residues are part of each CDR3. The D gene is left open where the match is weak.

TRBD1	TRBV10-3	TRBJ2-7	CAISGAGGGYEQYF	TGTGCCATCAGTGGGGCAGGGGGCGGCTACGAGCAGTACTTC
TRBD1	TRBV7-2	TRBJ2-5	CASSHHRDREETQYF	TGTGCCAGCAGCCATCACCGGGACAGGGAAGAGACCCAGTACTTC
NA	TRBV6-5	TRBJ2-7	CASRGTRYEQYF	TGTGCCAGCAGGGGAACTCGCTACGAGCAGTACTTC
NA	TRBV10-2	TRBJ2-7	CASGPLYEQYF	TGCGCCAGCGGGCCTCTCTACGAGCAGTACTTC
NA	TRBV5-1	TRBJ2-5	CASSYNREQETQYF	TGCGCCAGCAGCTACAACAGGGAACAAGAGACCCAGTACTTC
NA	TRBV13	TRBJ1-3	CASSPGLDSGNTIYF	TGTGCCAGCAGCCCAGGACTGGACTCTGGAAACACCATATATTTT
NA	TRBV4-3	TRBJ2-5	CASSQDEGGIKGETQYF	TGCGCCAGCAGCCAAGATGAAGGTGGGATAAAGGGGGAGACCCAGTACTTC
NA	TRBV28	TRBJ1-4	CASSFEEKLFF	TGTGCCAGCAGTTTTGAAGAAAAACTGTTTTTT
NA	TRBV9	TRBJ1-2	CASSASTGGGNGYTF	TGTGCCAGCAGCGCAAGTACGGGGGGAGGAAATGGCTACACCTTC
TRBD1	TRBV14	TRBJ2-7	CASSLLVTGAYEQYF	TGTGCCAGCAGCCTCTTGGTGACAGGGGCCTACGAGCAGTACTTC
TRBD1	TRBV5-6	TRBJ2-7	CASSLTGGERYEQYF	TGTGCCAGCAGCTTGACAGGGGGCGAAAGGTACGAGCAGTACTTC
TRBD1	TRBV6-6	TRBJ1-1	CASRDRGRDTEAFF	TGTGCCAGCAGGGACAGGGGGCGGGACACTGAAGCTTTCTTT
TRBD2	TRBV27	TRBJ2-7	CASSVLAGESYEQYF	TGTGCCAGCAGTGTTTTAGCGGGAGAATCCTACGAGCAGTACTTC
NA	TRBV28	TRBJ1-5	CASSLGVSNQPQHF	TGTGCCAGCAGTTTGGGGGTAAGCAATCAGCCCCAGCATTTT
TRBD1	TRBV6-5	TRBJ2-7	CASSYSKTGGTYEQYF	TGTGCCAGCAGTTACTCGAAGACAGGGGGAACCTACGAGCAGTACTTC
NA	TRBV7-9	TRBJ2-2	CASSLAAGELFF	TGTGCCAGCAGCTTAGCGGCCGGGGAGCTGTTTTTT
TRBD2	TRBV2	TRBJ2-5	CANLAGAGTQYF	TGTGCCAACTTAGCGGGAGCTGGGACCCAGTACTTC
TRBD2	TRBV9	TRBJ2-1	CASSLQSGRGNNEQFF	TGTGCCAGCAGCCTTCAGAGCGGGAGGGGTAACAATGAGCAGTTCTTC